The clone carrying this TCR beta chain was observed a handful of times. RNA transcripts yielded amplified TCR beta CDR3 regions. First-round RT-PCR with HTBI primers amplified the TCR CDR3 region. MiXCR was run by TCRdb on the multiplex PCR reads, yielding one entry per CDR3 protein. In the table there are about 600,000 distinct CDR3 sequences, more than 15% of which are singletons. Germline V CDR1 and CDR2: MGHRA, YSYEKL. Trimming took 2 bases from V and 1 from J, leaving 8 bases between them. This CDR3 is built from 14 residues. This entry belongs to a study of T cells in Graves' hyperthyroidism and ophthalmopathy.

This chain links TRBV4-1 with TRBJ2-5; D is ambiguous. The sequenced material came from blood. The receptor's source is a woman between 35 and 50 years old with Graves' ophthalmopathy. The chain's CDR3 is CASSQLTIQETQYF. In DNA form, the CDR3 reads TGCGCCAGCAGCCAACTCACGATCCAAGAGACCCAGTACTTC.